This TCR beta chain was identified during a study of T cells in Graves' hyperthyroidism and ophthalmopathy. Study-level findings and limits: Clonotypes that were expanded in thyroid above 0.001 mostly appeared in blood too.

Between the trimmed V and J ends, which lost 4 bases and 2 bases, there was a span of 18 bases. The CDR3 length is 16 residues. Germline V CDR1 and CDR2: SNHLY, FYNNEI. In this sample, this clonotype turned up a few times. Its antigen is not identified. The source material, RNA transcripts, was used to amplify TCR beta CDR3 regions. An initial round of RT-PCR targeting the TCR CDR3 relied on the HTBI primer set. MiXCR, applied by TCRdb to the multiplex PCR reads, yields one record per CDR3 protein. The data show 700,000 to 850,000 distinct CDR3 sequences, with 30% to 40% seen just once and around a third held by the top ten. The study left out patients who had uncontrolled infection, other autoimmune disease, pregnancy or lactation. Clinical symptoms, serum thyroxine, TRAb, thyroid ultrasound and orbital computed tomography informed diagnoses.

The gene calls are TRBV2 and TRBJ2-7; D is possibly TRBD2 (7 bases). The clonotype originates from a woman aged 35 to 49 with Graves' hyperthyroidism. Sequencing used blood. The CDR3, as DNA: TGTGCCAGCAGTGGGGGGGGGCACCAAGGGGCCTACGAGCAGTACTTC. This gives the protein CASSGGGHQGAYEQYF.